The present TCR beta chain was sequenced within a study of T cell repertoires in cytomegalovirus infection (dated by TCRdb to 2018 to 2020). Background for the entire study: Recently identified HLA-C-restricted CMV epitopes, whose presentation resists viral immunomodulation, were targeted by peptide stimulations together with well-studied HLA-B-restricted epitopes. The HLA type of each donor mattered for the analysis, because public TCR beta signatures pointed to carriage of CMV infection along with the matching HLA type.

V loses 2 bases, J loses 4 bases, and the germline ends lie 11 bases apart. For CDR1 and CDR2, the germline V gene lists MNHNS and SASEGT. Including the terminal cysteine and phenylalanine, the CDR3 comprises 14 residues. Of the read, only the CDR3 DNA is kept; its 42 bases are in frame from base 1. A word on this clonotype: This receptor's antigen is unknown. The record has no base qualities; no much larger clone is one base away.

Sequencing was carried out with an Illumina HiSeq 1500. TCRdb itself trimmed the public reads at Q25 with fastp, ran MiXCR and retained productive beta chains. Identical CDR3 proteins give one entry, which carries the most common genes and DNA. The sample contains about 920,000 distinct CDR3 sequences, about a third of them found a single time. Together, the top ten hold around 15% of the sample. Beyond this particular receptor, the publication reports: In both this cohort and an independent approximately 400-donor cohort, the cumulative frequency of public TCR beta family members distinguished carriers of CMV infection plus the relevant HLA type. The ex vivo response was dominated by HLA-C-restricted CMV-specific TCR beta clonotypes, which also provided the single most frequent clonotype in two of eight donors.

According to the study, the label for this sample's treatment or condition signals: in vitro stimulation with specific CMV peptide epitopes to enrich CMV-specific T cells. The sample consisted of cultured CD8+ T cells from PBMCs, taken from culture after CMV antigen stimulation. This receptor was identified in a human donor in good health (CMV status not recorded). Some clones in this sample may be carry-over from other donors' samples. The V gene is TRBV6-1 and the J gene is TRBJ1-1; a weak D assignment points to TRBD1 (5 bases agree). The CDR3 region reads CASSELSGTTEAFF. At the DNA level, the sequence is TGTGCCAGCAGTGAATTGAGTGGGACCACTGAAGCTTTCTTT.